This T cell receptor beta chain comes out of a study of response to subunit inactivated influenza vaccine. From the RT-PCR reads, TCRdb called clonotypes with MiXCR, one entry per CDR3 protein. The data contain roughly 670,000 distinct CDR3 sequences, 14% of them singletons. Study-level results: The authors proposed limited new T cell recruitment per seasonal influenza vaccination.

As to this clonotype: The antigen is undetermined.

The sequenced sample was PBMCs from blood, obtained approximately 15 days before vaccination. The receptor comes from a man aged 45-65 years who received an inactivated influenza vaccine.

The CDR3 bases are TGTGCCAGCAGTACGAGGGGGTCCTACGAGCAGTACTTC. It yields the protein CASSTRGSYEQYF. The chain combines TRBV28 with TRBJ2-7, with a tentative D call TRBD1 (6 bases). Trimming removed 5 bases from V and 1 base from J, with 9 bases in between. CDR3 length: 13 amino acids. Germline V lookup: CDR1 MDHEN, CDR2 SYDVKM.